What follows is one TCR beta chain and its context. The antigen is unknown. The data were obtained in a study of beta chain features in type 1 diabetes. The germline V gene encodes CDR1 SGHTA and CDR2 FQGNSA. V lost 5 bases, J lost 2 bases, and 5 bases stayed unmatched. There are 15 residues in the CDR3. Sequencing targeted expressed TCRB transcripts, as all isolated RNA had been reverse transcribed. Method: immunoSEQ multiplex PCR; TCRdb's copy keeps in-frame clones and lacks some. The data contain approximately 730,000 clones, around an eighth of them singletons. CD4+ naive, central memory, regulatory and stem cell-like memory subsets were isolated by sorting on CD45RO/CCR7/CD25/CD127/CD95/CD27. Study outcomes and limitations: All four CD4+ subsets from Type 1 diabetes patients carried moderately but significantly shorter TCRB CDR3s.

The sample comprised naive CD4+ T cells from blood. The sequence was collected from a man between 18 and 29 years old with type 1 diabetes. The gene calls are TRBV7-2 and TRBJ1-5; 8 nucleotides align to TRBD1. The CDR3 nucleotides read TGTGCCAGCAGCGCCGGACAGGGAGGCAATCAGCCCCAGCATTTT. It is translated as CASSAGQGGNQPQHF.